This entry concerns a single T cell receptor beta chain. Gene labels here are mouse ones. This specimen belongs to a study of CD8+ T cells in alopecia areata. After isolation, RNA underwent reverse transcription to generate cDNA as the sequencing template. Profiling relied on immunoSEQ multiplex PCR, and the TCRdb table lists in-frame clones only, not all of them. This repertoire holds around 300,000 clones, and none appear only once. Cutaneous lymph nodes were pooled and cells sorted by CD4, CD8alpha, NKG2D, NKG2ACE and more. The receptor was isolated from a C3H/HeJ mouse with alopecia areata. The mice in this strain carry MHC haplotype H2-k. Sequenced material: CD4+ T cells sorted from a lymph node.

The CDR3 reads CASSDAARNQDTQYF. The part of the CDR3 DNA that was read is TGTGCCAGCAGTGATGCGGCCAGGAACCAAGAC. The rearrangement uses TRBV13-1 and TRBJ2-5; D remains unclear. The CDR3 is cut off 4 residues early in the read; its end comes from the germline J gene. The V gene lost 0 bases and the J gene lost 0 bases, with 8 bases spanning the gap. CDR3 length: 15 residues. CDR1 is NSHNY and CDR2 is SYGAGN in the germline V gene.